This T cell receptor beta chain originates from a study of blood T cell repertoires in COVID-19. V was clipped by 4 bases and J by 3 bases, with 4 bases between them. The germline V gene has CDR1 SGHDN and CDR2 FVKESK. This CDR3 is 13 amino acids long. Original analysis: By means of reference gene primer amplification, nucleated cell counts were estimated. The method was immunoSEQ multiplex PCR; TCRdb's version includes in-frame clones alone and lacks a portion of them. V, J and clone size were drawn from that table, and D and trimming were deduced from the DNA. Of hundreds of thousands of clones detected, around nine tenths appear once; the ten largest clones hold under 15%.

The V gene is TRBV14, the J gene TRBJ1-6; D not resolved. What was sequenced was peripheral blood. This sequence originates from a woman aged 55 to 70 with acute or convalescent COVID-19. CDR3 sequence reads: CASSRSYNSPLHF. Here the CDR3 DNA reads TGTGCCAGCAGCCGCAGCTATAATTCACCCCTCCACTTT.